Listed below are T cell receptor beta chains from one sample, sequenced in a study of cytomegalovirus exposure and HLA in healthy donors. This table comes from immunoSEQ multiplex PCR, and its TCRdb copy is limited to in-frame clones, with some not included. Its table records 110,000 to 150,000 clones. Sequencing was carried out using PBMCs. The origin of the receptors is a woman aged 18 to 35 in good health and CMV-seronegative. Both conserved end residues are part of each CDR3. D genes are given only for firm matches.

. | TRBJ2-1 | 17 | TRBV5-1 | TGCGCCAGCAGACCCTCGGGTGGAGGGTTGGAATGGAATGAGCAGTTCTTC | CASRPSGGGLEWNEQFF
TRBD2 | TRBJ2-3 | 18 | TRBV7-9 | TGTGCCAGCAGCTTAAACCCCATTAGCGGGAGGGGCACAGATACGCAGTATTTT | CASSLNPISGRGTDTQYF
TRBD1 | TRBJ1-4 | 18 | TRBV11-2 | TGTGCCAGCAGCTTAAGCAGGACGGGCAACACAGGGGGGGAAAAACTGTTTTTT | CASSLSRTGNTGGEKLFF
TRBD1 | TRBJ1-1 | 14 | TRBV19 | TGTGCCAGTAGGGTGGGGCAGGGGGGAACTGAAGCTTTCTTT | CASRVGQGGTEAFF
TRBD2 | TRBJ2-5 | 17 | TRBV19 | TGTGCCAGTAGTATTGCAGCTAGCGGGAGCATGGTGGAGACCCAGTACTTC | CASSIAASGSMVETQYF
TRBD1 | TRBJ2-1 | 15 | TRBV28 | TGTGCCAGCAGTTTAATCGGGACAGGGAGAGATGAGCAGTTCTTC | CASSLIGTGRDEQFF
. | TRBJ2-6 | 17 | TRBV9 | TGTGCCAGCAGCGCCCCGGGTCCTCTCTCTGGGGCCAACGTCCTGACTTTC | CASSAPGPLSGANVLTF
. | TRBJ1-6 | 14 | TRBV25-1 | TGTGCCAGCACTCCTAACGCTCCTAATTCACCCCTCCACTTT | CASTPNAPNSPLHF
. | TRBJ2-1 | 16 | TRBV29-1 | TGCAGCGTTGATTCCGACCGGAGTGATCCTTACAATGAGCAGTTCTTC | CSVDSDRSDPYNEQFF
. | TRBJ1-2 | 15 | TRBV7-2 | TGTGCCAGCAGCTTAACACGGGAGGGCGGCTATGGCTACACCTTC | CASSLTREGGYGYTF
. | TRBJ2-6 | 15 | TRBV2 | TGTGCCAGCAGTTCAGGGGTCTCTGGGGCCAACGTCCTGACTTTC | CASSSGVSGANVLTF
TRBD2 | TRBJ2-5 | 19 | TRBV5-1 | TGCGCCAGCAGCTTGGAGGGGCCTTGGGGAGCGGGAGTTCGCGAGACCCAGTACTTC | CASSLEGPWGAGVRETQYF
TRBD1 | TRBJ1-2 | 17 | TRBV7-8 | TGTGCCAGCAGCCCCCTTGGGGCAGGGGGTGCTAACTATGGCTACACCTTC | CASSPLGAGGANYGYTF
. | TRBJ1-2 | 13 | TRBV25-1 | TGTGCCAGCAGTGCCGGGACTGCAGTTGGCTACACCTTC | CASSAGTAVGYTF
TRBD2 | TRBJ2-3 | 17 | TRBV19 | TGTGCCAGTAGTATATCCGGGACTAGCGGGGGTGGAAATACGCAGTATTTT | CASSISGTSGGGNTQYF
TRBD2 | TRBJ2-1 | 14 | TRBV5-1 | TGCGCCAGCAGCCCCCCACTAGCGGAGGGGGAGCAGTTCTTC | CASSPPLAEGEQFF
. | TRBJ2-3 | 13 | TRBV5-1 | TGCGCCAGCAGCTCGGGTTCCACAGATACGCAGTATTTT | CASSSGSTDTQYF
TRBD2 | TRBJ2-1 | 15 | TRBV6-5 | TGTGCCAGCAGTTTACTAGCGGGAGGTAAGGATGAGCAGTTCTTC | CASSLLAGGKDEQFF
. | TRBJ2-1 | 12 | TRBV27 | TGTGCCAGCAGTTTCGGCTACAATGAGCAGTTCTTC | CASSFGYNEQFF
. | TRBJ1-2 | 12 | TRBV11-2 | TGTGCCAGCAGCTCATCGACGGCCCTAGGCACCTTC | CASSSSTALGTF
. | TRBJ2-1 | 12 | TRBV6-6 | TGTGCCACCTCGGAGCTAGCGAATGAGCAGTTCTTC | CATSELANEQFF
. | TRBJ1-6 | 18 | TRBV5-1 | TGCGCCAGCAGCTTGGGCCTATCGGCTAGCTCCTATAATTCACCCCTCCACTTT | CASSLGLSASSYNSPLHF
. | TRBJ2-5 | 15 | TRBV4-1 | TGCGCCAGCAGCCTTAGGACAGATCCGCCAGAGACCCAGTACTTC | CASSLRTDPPETQYF
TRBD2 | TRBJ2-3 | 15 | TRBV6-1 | TGTGCCAGCAGCCTAGCGGGAGACGGTGCAGATACGCAGTATTTT | CASSLAGDGADTQYF
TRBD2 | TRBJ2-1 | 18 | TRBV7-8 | TGTGCCAGCAGCTTAGGGACTAGCGGGAGGGCCAGGGGCAATGAGCAGTTCTTC | CASSLGTSGRARGNEQFF
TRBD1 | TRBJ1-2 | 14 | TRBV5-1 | TGCGCCAGCAGCCCCTCCGGGACAGTAGATGGCTACACCTTC | CASSPSGTVDGYTF
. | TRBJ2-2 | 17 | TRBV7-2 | TGTGCCAGCAGCTTACAATCTACTAGTACATACACCGGGGAGCTGTTTTTT | CASSLQSTSTYTGELFF
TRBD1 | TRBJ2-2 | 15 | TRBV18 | TGTGCCAGCTCACTAACGACAGGGGTCACCGGGGAGCTGTTTTTT | CASSLTTGVTGELFF
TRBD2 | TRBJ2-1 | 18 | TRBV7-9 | TGTGCCAGCAGCTCCACACACCACAAGCGGGAGGCCTACAATGAGCAGTTCTTC | CASSSTHHKREAYNEQFF
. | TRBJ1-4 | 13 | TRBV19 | TGTGCCAGTAGCGCACACACAGGGGAAAAACTGTTTTTT | CASSAHTGEKLFF
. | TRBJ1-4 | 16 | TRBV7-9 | TGTGCCAGCAGCTTTTCTATCGGGAGGGTCAATGAAAAACTGTTTTTT | CASSFSIGRVNEKLFF
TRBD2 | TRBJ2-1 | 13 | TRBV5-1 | TGCGCCAGCTTCGACGGCCTAGCGGGAGGGCTTTTCTTC | CASFDGLAGGLFF
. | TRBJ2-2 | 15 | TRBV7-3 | TGTGCCAGCAGTTTAACGTGGGAGGACACCGGGGAGCTGTTTTTT | CASSLTWEDTGELFF
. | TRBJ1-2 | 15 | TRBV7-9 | TGTGCCAGCAGCTTATCCTTACCGGGAGACTATGGCTACACCTTC | CASSLSLPGDYGYTF
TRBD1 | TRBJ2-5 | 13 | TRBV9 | TGTGCCAGCAGCCCGGGACAGGGAGAGACCCAGTACTTC | CASSPGQGETQYF
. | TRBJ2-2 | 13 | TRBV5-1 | TGCGCCAGCCGGGTCCAACAGGGCGGGGAGCTGTTTTTT | CASRVQQGGELFF
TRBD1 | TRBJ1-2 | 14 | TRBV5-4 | TGTGCCAGCAGCGGGATGGGACAGCCCTATGGCTACACCTTC | CASSGMGQPYGYTF
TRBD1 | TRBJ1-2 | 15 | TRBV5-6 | TGTGCCAGCAGCGTAGACAGGGGGCGCGCATATGGCTACACCTTC | CASSVDRGRAYGYTF
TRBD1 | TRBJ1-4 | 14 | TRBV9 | TGTGCCAGCAGCGTTGATCCGGGACAGTCAAAACTGTTTTTT | CASSVDPGQSKLFF
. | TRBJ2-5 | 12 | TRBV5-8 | TGTGCCAGCAGCTTGGTTAGAGAGACCCAGTACTTC | CASSLVRETQYF
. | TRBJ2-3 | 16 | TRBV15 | TGTGCCACCAGCAGAGATCTAGCGACAAACACAGATACGCAGTATTTT | CATSRDLATNTDTQYF
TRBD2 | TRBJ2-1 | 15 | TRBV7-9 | TGTGCCAGCAGCTTAGGGGCTAGCGGGAGTGCTGAGCAGTTCTTC | CASSLGASGSAEQFF
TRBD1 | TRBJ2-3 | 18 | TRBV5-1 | TGCGCCAGCACCGAGTTCCAGGCGGGACAGGGGGCCACAGATACGCAGTATTTT | CASTEFQAGQGATDTQYF
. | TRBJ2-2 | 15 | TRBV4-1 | TGCGCCAGCAGTCCGTTTAGCGACAACACCGGGGAGCTGTTTTTT | CASSPFSDNTGELFF
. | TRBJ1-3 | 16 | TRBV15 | TGTGCCACCAGCAGAGATCGGGGGGTCTCTGGAAACACCATATATTTT | CATSRDRGVSGNTIYF
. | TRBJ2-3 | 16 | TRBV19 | TGTGCCAGTAGTATCGTCGGGTATAACGGGGCAGATACGCAGTATTTT | CASSIVGYNGADTQYF
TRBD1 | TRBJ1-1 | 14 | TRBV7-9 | TGTGCCAGCAGCTTTACAGGGGGAGGTACTGAAGCTTTCTTT | CASSFTGGGTEAFF
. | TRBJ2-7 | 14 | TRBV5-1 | TGCGCCAGCAGCTTGGTAGGGGACTCCTACGAGCAGTACTTC | CASSLVGDSYEQYF
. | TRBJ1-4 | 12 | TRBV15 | TGTGCCACCACCACTAATAATGAAAAACTGTTTTTT | CATTTNNEKLFF